This T cell receptor (beta chain) was recorded in a study of cytomegalovirus exposure and HLA in healthy donors. On the study more broadly: The approximately 120 validation repertoires were produced on the same platform as the 500 to 800 repertoires of the first cohort. This was reported in a later analysis. Points from the study as a whole: Both high specificity and high sensitivity reportedly marked the classifier's diagnosis of cytomegalovirus status. A few chains linked to CMV were shown in vitro to be specific for CMV antigens. Subsequent analysis of the 120 or so validation repertoires found a tendency for first-cohort TCR clusters to co-occur.

With respect to this clone: Its cognate antigen is unknown.

This table comes from immunoSEQ multiplex PCR, and its TCRdb copy is limited to in-frame clones, with some not included. The profile shows around 150,000 clones, more than 75% of them singletons. Per the germline V gene, CDR1 is KGHSH and CDR2 is LQKENI. J was trimmed by 2 bases and V by 3 bases; bases with no gene match: 11. This CDR3 is built from 18 residues. The receptor was isolated from a man aged 18 to 29 in good health and CMV-seronegative. Sequencing was done on a sample of PBMCs. The V gene is TRBV18, the J gene TRBJ1-3, with TRBD1 matching over 9 bases. In DNA, the CDR3 is TGTGCCAGCTCACCCTTCATGTGGGACAGGGTCACTGGAAACACCATATATTTT. Encoded protein: CASSPFMWDRVTGNTIYF. Full variable domain (missing parts from reference TRBV18 and TRBJ1-3): NAGVMQNPRHLVRRRGQEARLRCSPMKGHSHVYWYRQLPEEGLKFMVYLQKENIIDESGMPKERFSAEFPKEGPSILRIQQVVRGDSAAYFCASSPFMWDRVTGNTIYFGEGSWLTVV.